These T cell receptor beta chains were read from a single sample in a study of cytomegalovirus exposure and HLA in healthy donors. Sequencing was performed with immunoSEQ multiplex PCR; in TCRdb, only in-frame clones are kept and a portion is missing. The table has approximately 110,000 clones, about 70% seen once. Sample: PBMCs. These receptors were collected from a woman aged 55 to 70 in good health and CMV-seropositive. Both conserved end residues are part of each CDR3. The D gene is left open where the match is weak. Clone size, where shown, is once, few, many, or a class for clones that have expanded.

TRBD2,NA,TRBV5-1,TRBJ2-1,TGCGCCAGCAGCCGGACTAGCGCTACAAGCTACAATGAGCAGTTCTTC,CASSRTSATSYNEQFF
TRBD2,NA,TRBV5-1,TRBJ2-1,TGCGCCAGCAGCATTGACATAGCGGGAGGTTACAATGAGCAGTTCTTC,CASSIDIAGGYNEQFF
TRBD2,once,TRBV7-8,TRBJ2-2,TGTGCCAGCAGCTTATTCTACCGGGGGGGTGAAGGCGGGGAGCTGTTTTTT,CASSLFYRGGEGGELFF
TRBD1,NA,TRBV4-1,TRBJ2-7,TGCGCCAGCAGCCCCGGACAGGGCCCGGCGCGCGAGCAGTACTTC,CASSPGQGPAREQYF
NA,NA,TRBV6-1,TRBJ2-4,TGTGCCAGCAGTGAGAGGGGGAACATTCAGTACTTC,CASSERGNIQYF
TRBD1,NA,TRBV7-2,TRBJ2-4,TGTGCCAGCAGCTTAGGGTTACAGGGGGCAAACATTCAGTACTTC,CASSLGLQGANIQYF
NA,NA,TRBV9,TRBJ2-2,TGTGCCAGCAGCGTAGCCCTAGCAAACACCGGGGAGCTGTTTTTT,CASSVALANTGELFF
TRBD1,NA,TRBV5-1,TRBJ1-1,TGCGCCAGCAGCTTGACAGGGGGCACTGAAGCTTTCTTT,CASSLTGGTEAFF
NA,NA,TRBV18,TRBJ1-1,TGTGCCAGCTCACCGACCGGACAACCGGCGGCCACTGAAGCTTTCTTT,CASSPTGQPAATEAFF
TRBD1,few,TRBV18,TRBJ1-4,TGTGCCAGCTCAACAGGGGCCCCTAATGAAAAACTGTTTTTT,CASSTGAPNEKLFF
NA,NA,TRBV9,TRBJ1-2,TGTGCCAGCAGCGTAGAGGCAGCCGGGGTCTATGGCTACACCTTC,CASSVEAAGVYGYTF
NA,few,TRBV10-3,TRBJ2-7,TGTGCCATCAGTGATCAGGGCTACGAGCAGTACTTC,CAISDQGYEQYF
NA,NA,TRBV30,TRBJ2-1,TGTGCCTCATTAGCGCAATCCTACAATGAGCAGTTCTTC,CASLAQSYNEQFF
NA,NA,TRBV7-2,TRBJ2-7,TGTGCCAGCAGCTTAGCTTGGTCCGAGACAACCTACGAGCAGTACTTC,CASSLAWSETTYEQYF
NA,NA,TRBV19,TRBJ1-5,TGTGCCAGTACTTTGGGGGGGTATCAGCCCCAGCATTTT,CASTLGGYQPQHF
NA,NA,TRBV30,TRBJ1-1,TGTGCCTGGACTGTCCGTACAGGTTTTCAGGGGGCTTTCTTT,CAWTVRTGFQGAFF
TRBD1,NA,TRBV6-5,TRBJ1-2,TGTGCCAGCAGCTTACAGGGGGACTATGGCTACACCTTC,CASSLQGDYGYTF
NA,few,TRBV5-1,TRBJ1-5,TGCGCCAGCAGCTTGGTGGACAGTAGCAATCAGCCCCAGCATTTT,CASSLVDSSNQPQHF
TRBD1,NA,TRBV28,TRBJ2-1,TGTGCCAGCAGTTCGCGACAGGGTTCTCGCTCCTACAATGAGCAGTTCTTC,CASSSRQGSRSYNEQFF
NA,NA,TRBV27,TRBJ1-5,TGTGCCAGCAGTTTCGGGTTAAATCAGCCCCAGCATTTT,CASSFGLNQPQHF
NA,NA,TRBV19,TRBJ2-1,TGTGCCAGTACCGAGCGATCGGACAATGAGCAGTTCTTC,CASTERSDNEQFF
TRBD2,NA,TRBV5-1,TRBJ2-3,TGCGCCAGTAACGGGGGGCTAGCGGGCCGTGGTACGCAGTATTTT,CASNGGLAGRGTQYF
NA,NA,TRBV6-5,TRBJ1-1,TGTGCCAGCCGGACAGCGAACACTGAAGCTTTCTTT,CASRTANTEAFF
TRBD2,NA,TRBV6-1,TRBJ2-1,TGTGCCAGCAGTGGGTGGTTAGCGGGACTTTACAATGAGCAGTTCTTC,CASSGWLAGLYNEQFF
NA,NA,TRBV2,TRBJ2-1,TGTGCCAGCAGTGAATGGGGGCGGGTGAGCTCCTACAATGAGCAGTTCTTC,CASSEWGRVSSYNEQFF
NA,NA,TRBV5-6,TRBJ2-7,TGTGCCAGCAGCTTGGAGTCACTCTCCTACGAGCAGTACTTC,CASSLESLSYEQYF
NA,NA,TRBV6-5,TRBJ1-2,TGTGCCAGCAGTTACCTGGGGGCGAGCTATGGCTACACCTTC,CASSYLGASYGYTF
TRBD2,NA,TRBV4-2,TRBJ2-3,TGTGCCAGCAGCCATCGGGAGGAGCAAGATACGCAGTATTTT,CASSHREEQDTQYF
NA,NA,TRBV6-5,TRBJ1-2,TGTGCCAGCAGTTACTCGAATACCCTCAGCTATGGCTACACCTTC,CASSYSNTLSYGYTF
NA,NA,TRBV19,TRBJ2-2,TGTGCCAGTAGTGTCAGGGTCACCGGGGAGCTGTTTTTT,CASSVRVTGELFF
NA,NA,TRBV7-2,TRBJ2-2,TGTGCCAGCAGCTGGCCGGGGATCGGGGAGCTGTTTTTT,CASSWPGIGELFF
NA,NA,TRBV2,TRBJ2-6,TGTGCCAGCAGTGAACGGGAGCGCTCTGGGGCCAACGTCCTGACTTTC,CASSERERSGANVLTF
TRBD2,NA,TRBV30,TRBJ2-1,TGTGCCTGGTCAACTAGCGGGAGAGTCGATGAGCAGTTCTTC,CAWSTSGRVDEQFF
TRBD2,NA,TRBV7-2,TRBJ2-1,TGTGCCAGCAGCTTAGTGGTAGGAACTAGCGGGTCTTCCTACAATGAGCAGTTCTTC,CASSLVVGTSGSSYNEQFF
NA,NA,TRBV5-8,TRBJ2-4,TGTGCCAGCAGCCCAGGGCTCGCCAAAAACATTCAGTACTTC,CASSPGLAKNIQYF
NA,NA,TRBV29-1,TRBJ2-2,TGCAGCGTTGGATCTGCCTCGGGTCTCACCGGGGAGCTGTTTTTT,CSVGSASGLTGELFF
TRBD1,NA,TRBV6-5,TRBJ2-1,TGTGCCAGCGGGGACAGGGGTAGGAATGAGCAGTTCTTC,CASGDRGRNEQFF
NA,once,TRBV19,TRBJ2-1,TGTGCCAGTGCTCCTCTGAGCTCCTACAATGAGCAGTTCTTC,CASAPLSSYNEQFF
NA,NA,TRBV30,TRBJ1-3,TGTGCCTGGAGTCGACAGGCGATGGGAAACACCATATATTTT,CAWSRQAMGNTIYF
NA,NA,TRBV9,TRBJ2-7,TGTGCCAGCAGCGTGGGGGGTCAAAGCTCCTACGAGCAGTACTTC,CASSVGGQSSYEQYF
NA,NA,TRBV4-1,TRBJ1-2,TGCGCCAGCAGCCAAGACGGGGGGCTGGTCTATGGCTACACCTTC,CASSQDGGLVYGYTF
TRBD1,once,TRBV29-1,TRBJ1-2,TGCAGCGTTCGTGACCCCCGTCGGCAGGGGGAAAACTATGGCTACACCTTC,CSVRDPRRQGENYGYTF
TRBD2,NA,TRBV7-9,TRBJ2-5,TGTGCCCTAACCGCCCCCCTCTTGGGCGGGAGTAGGGAGACCCAGTACTTC,CALTAPLLGGSRETQYF
NA,NA,TRBV7-9,TRBJ2-3,TGTGCCAGCAGCTCGACTAGGACGGGCACAGATACGCAGTATTTT,CASSSTRTGTDTQYF
NA,NA,TRBV30,TRBJ1-5,TGTGCCTGGAGACGACAGGGCAATCAGCCCCAGCATTTT,CAWRRQGNQPQHF
NA,NA,TRBV7-8,TRBJ1-1,TGTGCCAGCAGCTTACTCGGGGTTAGGACTGAAGCTTTCTTT,CASSLLGVRTEAFF
TRBD1,NA,TRBV4-2,TRBJ2-1,TGTGCCAGCAGCCGCTCCTGGTCAGGGGGCAATGAGCAGTTCTTC,CASSRSWSGGNEQFF
TRBD2,few,TRBV7-6,TRBJ2-1,TGTGCCAGCAGCTTAGGGACTAGCTATGAGCAGTTCTTC,CASSLGTSYEQFF